Below are 15 T cell receptor beta chains sequenced from a single sample in a study of tumor-infiltrating lymphocytes in primary liver carcinoma. They got blood RNA out of unsorted whole blood and also pulled out germline DNA. From approximately 490 ng total RNA, TCR beta cDNA was generated with a primer in the constant region. Three nested multiplex PCR rounds, a slightly modified ARM-PCR, produced the libraries for TCR beta. The study ran its first two PCR rounds for roughly 10 cycles each, using TRBV1-TRBV30 forward primers and a C-beta reverse primer. MiXCR was run by TCRdb on the multiplex PCR reads, yielding one entry per CDR3 protein. The sample holds approximately 330,000 distinct CDR3 sequences, around 60% seen once. Specimen: peripheral blood. These receptor sequences come from a man aged 40-49 years with primary liver carcinoma and hepatitis B virus infection.

Concerning this clonotype: It may be a read error: a sequence one base away is much more abundant. The rearrangement links TRBV6-6 to TRBJ2-7, with 16 nucleotides matching TRBD2. Germline V gene sequence: CDR1 MNHNY, CDR2 SVGAGI (reference sequence). This CDR3 has 21 residues. Trimming removed 2 bases from V and 3 bases from J; junction bases left unmatched: 16. The CDR3 here is CASSYHHSGLAGGPLVYEQYF. The DNA of the CDR3 is TGTGCCAGCAGTTACCACCACTCGGGACTAGCGGGAGGGCCTCTCGTCTACGAGCAGTACTTC.

Turning to this clonotype: The missing conserved phenylalanine or tryptophan at the end of this CDR3 makes a read error likely. This chain links TRBV5-6 with TRBJ2-3; 12 positions agree with TRBD2. The CDR3 length is 16 residues. Trimming cost V 4 bases and J 5 bases; bases outside gene matches: 8. CDR1 SGHDT and CDR2 YYEEEE come from the germline V gene. DNA for the CDR3: TGTGCCAGCAGCGTGGTGACTAGCGGGAGAATAGATACGCAGTATTCT. The encoded protein is CASSVVTSGRIDTQYS.

This clonotype was counted at least ten times. The genes are TRBV11-2 and TRBJ2-3; 14 nucleotides agree with TRBD2. The CDR3 totals 16 residues. V lost 4 bases and J lost 4; bases outside the gene matches: 4. Germline CDR1 reads SGHAT; CDR2 reads FQNNGV. DNA for the CDR3: TGTGCCAGCAGCTCAGGACTAGCGGGAGGCGCAGATACGCAGTATTTT. Residues: CASSSGLAGGADTQYF. Full variable domain (missing parts from reference TRBV11-2 and TRBJ2-3): EAGVAQSPRYKIIEKRQSVAFWCNPISGHATLYWYQQILGQGPKLLIQFQNNGVVDDSQLPKDRFSAERLKGVDSTLKIQPAKLEDSAVYLCASSSGLAGGADTQYFGPGTRLTVL.

The rearrangement joins TRBV28 to TRBJ2-7; D unclear. The CDR3 contains 14 residues. Trimming left V 5 bases short and J 1 base short, with 12 bases between. CDR1 is MDHEN, CDR2 SYDVKM, per germline. The CDR3 sequence is CASSPQYSSYEQYF. The CDR3 DNA follows: TGTGCCAGCAGTCCCCAGTATAGTTCCTACGAGCAGTACTTC.

The V gene is TRBV2, the J gene TRBJ2-1; D ambiguous. The CDR3 is 11 residues long. V gave up 9 bases and J gave up 7 bases, with 10 bases separating them. Germline-derived CDR1 and CDR2 are SNHLY and FYNNEI. Here the CDR3 DNA reads TGTGCCAGTGAAGGATTAAATGAGCAGTTCTTC. Its protein product is CASEGLNEQFF.

This clonotype was seen only once. One junction end does not reproduce the germline sequence, and a read error may be involved. V and J are TRBV10-3 and TRBJ2-7; D call uncertain. CDR3 length equals 12 residues. From germline, CDR1 is ENHRY and CDR2 SYGVKD. CDR3 sequence: CAICETGQEQYF. The CDR3 nucleotides read TGTGCCATCTGTGAAACTGGGCAAGAGCAGTACTTC.

This rearrangement joins TRBV5-1 to TRBJ2-3; TRBD2 agrees at 11 bases. The germline CDR1 and CDR2 sequences are SGHRS and YFSETQ. The CDR3 sequence is 16 residues long. Germline trimming cut 0 bases from V and 1 base from J; bases unmatched to any gene: 1. The CDR3 bases are TGCGCCAGCAGCTTGGGACTAGCGGGACGCACAGATACGCAGTATTTT. The encoded protein is CASSLGLAGRTDTQYF.

Regarding this clonotype: Sequence at one end of the junction differs from germline and may be a read error. This chain uses TRBV4-3 with TRBJ2-1; D is unresolved. Germline CDR1 LGHNA, CDR2 YSLEER. The CDR3 loop spans 15 amino acids. The CDR3 bases are TGCGCCGGCAGTTACCAACGGAGCTCCTACAATGAGCAGTTCTTC. Translated, it gives CAGSYQRSSYNEQFF.

With respect to this clonotype: The germline gene is not matched at one end of the junction; a read error may be the cause. The chain combines TRBV11-2 with TRBJ2-7; 8 positions agree with TRBD1. This CDR3 has 14 residues. Germline values: CDR1 SGHAT, CDR2 FQNNGV. The CDR3 sequence: CANSQQGGLYEQYF. CDR3 nucleotides: TGTGCCAACAGCCAACAGGGGGGATTGTACGAACAGTACTTC.

The chain combines TRBV5-6 with TRBJ2-5; D unresolved. V shed 1 base and J shed 4 bases, with 8 bases lying between them. CDR1 and CDR2 from the germline V gene are SGHDT and YYEEEE. This CDR3 spans 13 amino acids. The CDR3 sequence is CASSLFQLETQYF. The CDR3 bases are TGTGCCAGCAGCTTGTTCCAGTTAGAGACCCAGTACTTC.

The chain uses TRBV5-1 and TRBJ2-1, with D possibly matching TRBD1 (5 bases). Germline V CDR1 and CDR2: SGHRS, YFSETQ. The CDR3 covers 16 residues. The V end lost 0 bases, the J end lost 6 bases, and 16 bases lay between the germline ends. This CDR3 reads CASSLGFQGGRNEQFF. As DNA, the CDR3 is TGCGCCAGCAGCTTGGGATTTCAGGGTGGACGCAATGAGCAGTTCTTC.

The chain recombines TRBV11-1 with TRBJ2-1, with no clear D. Between the trimmed V and J ends, which lost 1 base and 6 bases, there was a span of 7 bases. Germline assignment: CDR1 SGHAT and CDR2 FQDESV (reference sequence). The CDR3 loop spans 13 amino acids. Here the CDR3 DNA reads TGTGCCAGCAGCTTAGGTGGCCGCAATGAGCAGTTCTTC. Protein: CASSLGGRNEQFF.

Of note for this clonotype: Germline and junction disagree at one end, which may indicate a read error. The chain employs TRBV5-4 and TRBJ2-3; D is ambiguous. The germline CDR1 and CDR2 sequences are SGHNT and YYREEE (reference sequence). CDR3 length: 15 residues. In DNA form, the CDR3 reads TGTGCCAGCAGCTTGGGTGCAATGAGCACAGATATGCAGTATTTT. This codes for CASSLGAMSTDMQYF.

As to this clonotype: This CDR3 is missing its conserved last phenylalanine or tryptophan, likely due to a read error. The chain couples TRBV12-3 or TRBV12-4 to TRBJ2-5; unclear D gene. V dropped 5 bases and J dropped 0 bases, with 10 bases sitting between them. This CDR3 comprises 14 residues. CDR3 sequence: CASSIPMYQETQYI. CDR3 in DNA: TGTGCCAGCAGTATCCCGATGTACCAAGAGACCCAGTACATC.

Many counts were recorded for this clonotype. The chain recombines TRBV6-1 with TRBJ2-1; TRBD1 is a possible D gene (6 bases). Germline CDR1 reads MNHNS; CDR2 reads SASEGT. Trimming took 7 bases from V and 7 from J, leaving 11 bases between them. The CDR3 is 12 residues long. The CDR3 is CASNRVGNEQFF. CDR3 nucleotide sequence: TGTGCCAGCAACAGGGTCGGTAATGAGCAGTTCTTC.